This T cell receptor beta chain was recorded in a study of tumor-infiltrating lymphocytes in primary liver carcinoma. Germline-derived CDR1 and CDR2 are SGHAT and FQNNGV. The CDR3 consists of 12 residues. A constant-region primer primed TCR beta cDNA synthesis from 500 ng of total RNA. Nested multiplex PCR, run for three rounds with slightly modified ARM-PCR, yielded TCR beta libraries. Rounds one and two of PCR, each of 10 cycles, were primed with TRBV1-TRBV30 forward primers and a C-beta reverse primer. TCRdb used MiXCR to reprocess the multiplex PCR reads, holding one entry per CDR3 protein. The sample holds 190,000 or so distinct CDR3 sequences, about 65% seen once. As concerns this clonotype: Its ends do not fully match the called genes, so a read error is possible.

Germline DNA was also extracted, and blood RNA was taken from unsorted whole blood. This TCR derives from a woman aged 55 to 70 with primary liver carcinoma and hepatitis B virus infection. Material: peripheral blood. V gene TRBV11-2 combines with J gene TRBJ2-5; D is uncertain. This chain's CDR3 is CDSSLAEETQYF. The CDR3 DNA sequence: TGTGACAGCAGCTTAGCAGAAGAGACTCAGTACTTC.